The clone carrying this T cell receptor (beta chain) was recorded a few times. Loaded into unsorted PBMC replicate PCRs was roughly 310 ng DNA, roughly 31,000 T cell genomes. TCRdb's table, derived via immunoSEQ multiplex PCR, lists solely in-frame clones and lacks some. The top ten hold around 13% of the sample, which has roughly 510,000 clones, almost 80% seen once. This CDR3 is 19 amino acids long. From germline, CDR1 is MGHRA and CDR2 YSYEKL. Trimming removed 5 bases at V and 3 bases at J, with 25 bases between. The data are from a study of shared clonotypes between healthy human individuals. This TCR derives from a woman between 40 and 50 years old in good health. Some clones in this sample may be carry-over from other donors' samples. The chain joins TRBV4-1 to TRBJ2-2, with D perhaps being TRBD1 or TRBD2 (5 bases each). Sequencing used PBMCs. This CDR3 is CASSLRLFGAARDTGELFF. The CDR3 bases are TGCGCCAGCAGCTTAAGGCTTTTCGGGGCAGCTCGGGACACCGGGGAGCTGTTTTTT.